This T cell receptor beta chain was sequenced for a study of blood T cell repertoires in COVID-19. Study summary: COVID-19 samples from acute and convalescent phases originated in the United States, Italy and Spain. Sample material is recorded as cDNA or gDNA derived from T cells, B-cell-depleted T cells, or PBMCs.

V gave up 2 bases and J gave up 4 bases, with 20 bases separating them. This CDR3 region has 18 residues. Germline CDR1 is SGHTA and CDR2 is FQGNSA. Per the authors' pipeline: Estimated nucleated cell counts came from reference gene primer amplification. Produced via immunoSEQ multiplex PCR; TCRdb's table is partial and in-frame only. V, J and clone size derive from that table, while D and trimming were established from the DNA sequence. The table shows about 43,000 clones, with 86% occurring only once. This sequence was found in a man aged 55-75 years with active COVID-19. J is TRBJ2-2 and V is TRBV7-2, with a weak D call TRBD2 (5 bases). Input material: peripheral blood. CDR3 region: CASSLNLALGRRTGELFF. The CDR3 bases are TGTGCCAGCAGCTTAAATCTAGCCCTTGGTCGGCGCACCGGGGAGCTGTTTTTT.